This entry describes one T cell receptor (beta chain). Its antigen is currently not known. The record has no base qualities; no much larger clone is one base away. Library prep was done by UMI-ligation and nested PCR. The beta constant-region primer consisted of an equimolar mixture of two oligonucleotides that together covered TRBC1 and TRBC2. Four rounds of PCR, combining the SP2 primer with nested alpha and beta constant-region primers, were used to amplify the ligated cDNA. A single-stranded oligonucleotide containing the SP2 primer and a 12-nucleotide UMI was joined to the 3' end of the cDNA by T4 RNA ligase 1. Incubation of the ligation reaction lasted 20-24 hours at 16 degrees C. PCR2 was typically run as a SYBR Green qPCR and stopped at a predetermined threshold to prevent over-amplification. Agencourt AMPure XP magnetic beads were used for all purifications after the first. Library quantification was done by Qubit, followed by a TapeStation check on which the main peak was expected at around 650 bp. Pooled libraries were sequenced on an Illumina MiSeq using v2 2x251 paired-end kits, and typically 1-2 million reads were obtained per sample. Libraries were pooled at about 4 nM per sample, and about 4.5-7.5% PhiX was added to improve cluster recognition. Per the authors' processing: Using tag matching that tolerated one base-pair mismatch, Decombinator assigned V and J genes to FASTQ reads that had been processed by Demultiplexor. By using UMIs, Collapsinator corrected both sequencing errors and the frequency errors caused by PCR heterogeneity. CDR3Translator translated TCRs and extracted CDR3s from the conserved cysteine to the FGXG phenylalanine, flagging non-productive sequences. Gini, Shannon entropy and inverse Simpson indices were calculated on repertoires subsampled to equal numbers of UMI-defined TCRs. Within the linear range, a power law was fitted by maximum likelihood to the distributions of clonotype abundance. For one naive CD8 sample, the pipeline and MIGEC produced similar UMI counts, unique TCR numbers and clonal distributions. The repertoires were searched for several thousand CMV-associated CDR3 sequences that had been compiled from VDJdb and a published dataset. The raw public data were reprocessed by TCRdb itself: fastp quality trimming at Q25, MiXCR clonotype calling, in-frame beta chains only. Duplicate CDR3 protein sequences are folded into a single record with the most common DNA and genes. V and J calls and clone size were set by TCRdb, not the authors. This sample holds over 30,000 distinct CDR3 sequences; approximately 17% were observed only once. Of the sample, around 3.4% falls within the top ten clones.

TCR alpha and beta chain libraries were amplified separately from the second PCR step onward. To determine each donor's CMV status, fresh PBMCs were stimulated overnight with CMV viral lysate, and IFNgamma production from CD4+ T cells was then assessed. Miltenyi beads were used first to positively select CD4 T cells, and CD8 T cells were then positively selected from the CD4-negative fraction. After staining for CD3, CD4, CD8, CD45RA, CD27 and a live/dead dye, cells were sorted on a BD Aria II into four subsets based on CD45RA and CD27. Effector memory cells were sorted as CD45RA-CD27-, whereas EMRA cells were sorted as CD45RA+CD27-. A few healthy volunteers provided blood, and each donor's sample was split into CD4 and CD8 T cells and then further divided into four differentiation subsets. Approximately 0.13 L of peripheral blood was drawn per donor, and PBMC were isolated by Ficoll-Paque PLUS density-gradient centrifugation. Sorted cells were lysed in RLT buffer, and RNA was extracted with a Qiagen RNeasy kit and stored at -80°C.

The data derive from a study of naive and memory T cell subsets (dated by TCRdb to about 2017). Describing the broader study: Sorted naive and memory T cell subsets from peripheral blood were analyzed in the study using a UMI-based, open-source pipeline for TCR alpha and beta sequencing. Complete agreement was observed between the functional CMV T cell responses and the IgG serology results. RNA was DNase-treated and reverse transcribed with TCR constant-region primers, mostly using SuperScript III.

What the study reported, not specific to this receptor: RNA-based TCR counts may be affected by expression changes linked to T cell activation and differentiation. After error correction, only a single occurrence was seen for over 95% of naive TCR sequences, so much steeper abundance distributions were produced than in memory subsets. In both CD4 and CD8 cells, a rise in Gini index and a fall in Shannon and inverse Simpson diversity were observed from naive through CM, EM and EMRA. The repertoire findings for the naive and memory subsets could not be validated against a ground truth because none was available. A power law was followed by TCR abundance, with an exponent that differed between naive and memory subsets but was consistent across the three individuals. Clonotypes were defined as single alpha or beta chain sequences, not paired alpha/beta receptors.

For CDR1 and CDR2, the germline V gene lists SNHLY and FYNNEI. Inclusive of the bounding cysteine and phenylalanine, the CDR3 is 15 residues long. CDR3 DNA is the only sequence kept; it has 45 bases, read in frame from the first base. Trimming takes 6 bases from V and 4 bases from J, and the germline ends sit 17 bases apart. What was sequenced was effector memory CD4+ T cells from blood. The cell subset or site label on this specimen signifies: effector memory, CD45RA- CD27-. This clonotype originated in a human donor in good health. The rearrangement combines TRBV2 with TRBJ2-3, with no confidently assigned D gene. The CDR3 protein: CASRKGSFLADTQYF. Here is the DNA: TGTGCCAGCAGGAAAGGTAGCTTTCTTGCAGATACGCAGTATTTT. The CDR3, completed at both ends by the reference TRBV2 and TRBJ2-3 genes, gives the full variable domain EPEVTQTPSHQVTQMGQEVILRCVPISNHLYFYWYRQILGQKVEFLVSFYNNEISEKSEIFDDQFSVERPDGSNFTLKIRSTKLEDSAMYFCASRKGSFLADTQYFGPGTRLTVL.